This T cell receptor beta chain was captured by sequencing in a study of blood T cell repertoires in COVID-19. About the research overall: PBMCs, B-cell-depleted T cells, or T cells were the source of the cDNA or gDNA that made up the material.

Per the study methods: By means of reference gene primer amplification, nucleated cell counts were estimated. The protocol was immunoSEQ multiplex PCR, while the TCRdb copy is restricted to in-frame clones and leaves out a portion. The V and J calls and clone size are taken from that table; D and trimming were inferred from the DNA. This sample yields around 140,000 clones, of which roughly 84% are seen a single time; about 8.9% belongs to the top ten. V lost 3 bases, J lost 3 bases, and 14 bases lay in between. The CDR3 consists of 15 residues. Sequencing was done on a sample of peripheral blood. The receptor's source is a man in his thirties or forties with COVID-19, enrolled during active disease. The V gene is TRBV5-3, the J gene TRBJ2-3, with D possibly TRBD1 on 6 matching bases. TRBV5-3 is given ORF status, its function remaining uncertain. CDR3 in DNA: TGTGCCAGAAGCTCAACGGGACAACAGACAGATACGCAGTATTTT. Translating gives CARSSTGQQTDTQYF.